A selection of T cell receptor beta chains follows, all from one sample in a study of early T cells in non-severe SARS-CoV-2 infection. From the 5' RACE reads, TCRdb called clonotypes with MiXCR, one entry per CDR3 protein. Altogether about 60,000 distinct CDR3 sequences are present, 9.5% to 15% being singletons, with the ten largest covering around 4.5%. The sequenced material came from whole blood. The source of these receptors is an adult who was a healthcare worker with PCR-confirmed SARS-CoV-2 infection or an uninfected control (not recorded which). Both conserved end residues are part of each CDR3. Each record gives: V gene, D gene, CDR3 length, clone size, J gene, CDR3 DNA, CDR3 protein. The D gene is left open where the match is weak. Clone size is not always given. Where it is, it says once, few, many or a class for expanded clones.

V: TRBV7-9
D: .
length: 15
size: medium-sized
J: TRBJ1-3
DNA: TGTGCCAGCACCCGAAGTAGGGGGACTGGAAACACCATATATTTT
CDR3: CASTRSRGTGNTIYF

V: TRBV5-4
D: TRBD2
length: 16
size: .
J: TRBJ2-1
DNA: TGTGCCAGCAGCCCTTTCTTAGCGGGGGGGAACAATGAGCAGTTCTTC
CDR3: CASSPFLAGGNNEQFF

V: TRBV24-1
D: .
length: 13
size: .
J: TRBJ2-2
DNA: TGTGCCACCAGGGAGGGCGTCACCGGGGAGCTGTTTTTT
CDR3: CATREGVTGELFF

V: TRBV18
D: TRBD1
length: 16
size: .
J: TRBJ1-5
DNA: TGTGCCAGCTCAACTGGACAGGGGGGTAGCAATCAGCCCCAGCATTTT
CDR3: CASSTGQGGSNQPQHF

V: TRBV4-1
D: .
length: 17
size: few
J: TRBJ2-1
DNA: TGCGCCAGCAGCCAAGAATTTCTAGGGGCCAGAATCAATGAGCAGTTCTTC
CDR3: CASSQEFLGARINEQFF

V: TRBV20-1
D: .
length: 11
size: many
J: TRBJ2-1
DNA: TGCAGTGCTAGAGCGGATCATGAGCAGTTCTTC
CDR3: CSARADHEQFF

V: TRBV28
D: .
length: 14
size: few
J: TRBJ2-7
DNA: TGTGCCAGCAGTGCCAACCTGATCTCCTACGAGCAGTACTTC
CDR3: CASSANLISYEQYF

V: TRBV12-3/TRBV12-4
D: .
length: 18
size: .
J: TRBJ2-1
DNA: TGTGCCAGCAGTACCTCGAAGGGGGACTCCTTGGACTACAATGAGCAGTTCTTC
CDR3: CASSTSKGDSLDYNEQFF

V: TRBV5-1
D: TRBD1
length: 15
size: many
J: TRBJ2-2
DNA: TGCGCCAGCAGCCCAGGGACAGGTCACACCGGGGAGCTGTTTTTT
CDR3: CASSPGTGHTGELFF

V: TRBV19
D: .
length: 14
size: many
J: TRBJ2-6
DNA: TGTGCCAGTACGGCCCTCTCTGGGGCCAACGTCCTGACTTTC
CDR3: CASTALSGANVLTF